This T cell receptor (beta chain) originates from a study of blood T cell repertoires in COVID-19. For the study at large: Samples representing acute and convalescent COVID-19 were sourced from the United States, Italy and Spain.

From germline, CDR1 is SNHLY and CDR2 FYNNEI. This CDR3 has 15 amino acids. J was trimmed by 5 bases and V by 4 bases; bases with no gene match: 6. Original data processing: From reference gene primer amplification, estimates of nucleated cell counts were derived. TCRdb's copy holds only in-frame clones and misses some; the assay was immunoSEQ multiplex PCR. The D gene and trimming were derived from the DNA, and the V and J assignments and clone size from that table. In the table there are a few hundred thousand clones, around 84% of which are singletons. The clonotype originates from a human donor in a cohort sampled during active COVID-19. Sequencing was done on a sample of peripheral blood. The chain employs TRBV2 and TRBJ2-5; TRBD1 agrees at 11 bases. The CDR3 nucleotides are TGTGCCAGCAGTGCCAGGACAGGGGGCATGGAGACCCAGTACTTC. Its translation: CASSARTGGMETQYF.